Below are 21 T cell receptor beta chains sequenced from a single sample in a study of PD-L1 blockade in urothelial cancer. TCRdb's table, derived via immunoSEQ multiplex PCR, lists solely in-frame clones and lacks some. The sample contains around 42,000 clones, over 65% of which appear only once. This sample comprised PBMCs, obtained around atezolizumab (anti-PD-L1) treatment. Source of these receptors: a man between 65 and 85 years old with urothelial cancer.

J is TRBJ2-7 and V is TRBV7-2; 11 bases match TRBD2. Per germline, CDR1 SGHTA and CDR2 FQGNSA. J lost 3 bases, V lost 5 bases, and 6 bases had no gene match. There are 15 residues in the CDR3. CDR3: CASSRGLAGYYEQYF. The CDR3 DNA follows: TGTGCCAGCAGCCGTGGACTAGCGGGTTACTACGAGCAGTACTTC. Together with reference TRBV7-2 and TRBJ2-7, the CDR3 gives the full variable domain: GAGVSQSPSNKVTEKGKDVELRCDPISGHTALYWYRQSLGQGLEFLIYFQGNSAPDKSGLPSDRFSAERTGGSVSTLTIQRTQQEDSAVYLCASSRGLAGYYEQYFGPGTRLTVT.

The chain couples TRBV19 to TRBJ2-7; 8 positions match TRBD2. With V trimmed by 6 bases and J by 4 bases, 5 bases remained unmatched. The CDR3 is made up of 13 amino acids. Germline V lookup: CDR1 LNHDA, CDR2 SQIVND (reference sequence). CDR3 nucleotides: TGTGCCAGTAGCCAGCGGGAGAAGTACGAGCAGTACTTC. It is translated as CASSQREKYEQYF.

V is TRBV7-6 and J is TRBJ2-1; TRBD2 matches at 9 bases. Germline V gives CDR1 SGHVS, CDR2 FNYEAQ. CDR3 length: 17 amino acids. J was trimmed by 7 bases and V by 1 base; bases with no gene match: 11. The CDR3 protein is CASSLEVPAGGWNEQFF. As DNA, the CDR3 is TGTGCCAGCAGCTTAGAGGTTCCAGCGGGAGGTTGGAATGAGCAGTTCTTC.

This clone came up a few times. J is TRBJ2-5 and V is TRBV28; possibly TRBD1 for D (5 bases). This CDR3 contains 11 residues. Germline CDR1 reads MDHEN; CDR2 reads SYDVKM. V dropped 6 bases and J dropped 4 bases, with 6 bases sitting between them. CDR3 region: CASRGLETQYF. The CDR3 DNA sequence: TGTGCCAGCAGGGGGCTAGAGACCCAGTACTTC.

This sequence joins TRBV9 and TRBJ2-1, with D perhaps matching TRBD2 (7 bases). Germline V gives CDR1 SGDLS, CDR2 YYNGEE. Trimming removed 3 bases from V and 4 bases from J, with 14 bases in between. The CDR3 spans 15 residues. The CDR3, as DNA: TGTGCCAGCAGCGCCGCGGGGGCTCGTTACAATGAGCAGTTCTTC. Protein sequence: CASSAAGARYNEQFF.

The chain joins TRBV27 to TRBJ1-2, with D unresolved. Trimming stripped 0 bases from V and 5 bases from J, with 10 bases between. CDR3 length equals 14 residues. Germline CDR1 and CDR2: MNHEY and SMNVEV (reference sequence). The CDR3 DNA follows: TGTGCCAGCAGTTTATCGGGTGTGGAGTATGGCTACACCTTC. This gives the protein CASSLSGVEYGYTF.

The V and J genes are TRBV28 and TRBJ1-1, with D perhaps matching TRBD1 (6 bases). This CDR3 has 13 residues. Deletions cut 3 bases from V and 1 base from J, with 6 bases between. CDR1 and CDR2 (germline): MDHEN, SYDVKM. For the CDR3, the DNA is TGTGCCAGCAGTTTGACAGGGAACACTGAAGCTTTCTTT. Protein product: CASSLTGNTEAFF. Based on the CDR3 plus reference TRBV28 and TRBJ1-1, the full variable domain is DVKVTQSSRYLVKRTGEKVFLECVQDMDHENMFWYRQDPGLGLRLIYFSYDVKMKEKGDIPEGYSVSREKKERFSLILESASTNQTSMYLCASSLTGNTEAFFGQGTRLTVV.

This clone was recorded a few times. The chain recombines TRBV10-2 with TRBJ1-1; TRBD1 matches 10 bases. With 9 bases clipped from V and 6 bases from J, the junction kept 7 bases outside the gene matches. The CDR3 consists of 13 residues. From germline, CDR1 is WSHSY and CDR2 SAAADI. The CDR3 nucleotides are TGCGCCAGTCGCGACAGGGGGCTGTCTGAAGCTTTCTTT. It translates to CASRDRGLSEAFF.

The J gene is TRBJ2-5, the V gene TRBV10-3; perhaps TRBD1 as D (5 bases). Deletions cut 6 bases from V and 1 base from J, with 6 bases between. CDR1 and CDR2 (germline): ENHRY, SYGVKD. This CDR3 comprises 12 residues. DNA for the CDR3: TGTGCCATCAGCCAGGGCCAAGAGACCCAGTACTTC. This sequence encodes CAISQGQETQYF.

The chain couples TRBV28 to TRBJ1-5; D possibly corresponds to TRBD1 (5 bases). CDR3 length: 16 residues. Per germline, CDR1 MDHEN and CDR2 SYDVKM. The V and J ends lost 0 bases and 1 base respectively, with 10 bases between them. CDR3 bases: TGTGCCAGCAGTTTATGGGGCAGGGAAAGCAATCAGCCCCAGCATTTT. Its translation is CASSLWGRESNQPQHF.

The rearrangement links TRBV7-6 to TRBJ2-2; TRBD1 matches at 7 bases. Germline V CDR1 and CDR2: SGHVS, FNYEAQ. This CDR3 has 13 residues. With V trimmed by 5 bases and J by 7 bases, 4 bases remained unmatched. The CDR3 DNA follows: TGTGCCAGCAGCCCACAGGGGATCGGGGAGCTGTTTTTT. This gives the protein CASSPQGIGELFF.

Only a few counts were recorded for this clone. The V call is TRBV27, the J call TRBJ2-6, with a weak D call TRBD1 (5 bases). The V gene lost 7 bases and the J gene lost 2 bases, with 12 bases spanning the gap. Germline CDR1 and CDR2: MNHEY and SMNVEV (reference sequence). The CDR3 is 15 amino acids. CDR3 sequence (DNA): TGTGCCAGCACCCTAGGGGTACCTGGGGCCAACGTCCTGACTTTC. This gives the protein CASTLGVPGANVLTF. The full variable domain, with the rest looked up from reference TRBV27 and TRBJ2-6, is EAQVTQNPRYLITVTGKKLTVTCSQNMNHEYMSWYRQDPGLGLRQIYYSMNVEVTDKGDVPEGYKVSRKEKRNFPLILESPSPNQTSLYFCASTLGVPGANVLTFGAGSRLTVL.

Only one count was recorded for this clone. The J gene is TRBJ2-1, the V gene TRBV13, with 10 bases that match TRBD2. V shed 3 bases and J 0 bases; nucleotides not matched to a gene: 8. Germline CDR1 PRHDT, CDR2 FYEKMQ (reference sequence). CDR3 length: 18 amino acids. The CDR3 coding sequence is TGTGCCAGCAGCTTTGTACTAGCGGGAAGCCTCTCCTACAATGAGCAGTTCTTC. It codes for CASSFVLAGSLSYNEQFF.

The chain employs TRBV28 and TRBJ2-7; D may be TRBD2 (7 bases). The germline V gene has CDR1 MDHEN and CDR2 SYDVKM. This CDR3 contains 15 residues. The V end was cut by 8 bases, the J end by 1 base, with 18 bases between. The CDR3 here is CASARPGGRSYEQYF. In DNA, the CDR3 is TGTGCCAGCGCCAGGCCGGGGGGCCGGTCCTACGAGCAGTACTTC.

This chain joins TRBV7-8 and TRBJ2-7, with 16 positions matching TRBD2. The CDR3 contains 19 residues. V lost 0 bases to trimming and J lost 0 bases; unmatched junction nucleotides: 5. Germline CDR1 reads SGHVS; CDR2 reads FQNEAQ. The CDR3 protein is CASSLAGTSGRETSYEQYF. DNA for the CDR3: TGTGCCAGCAGCTTAGCGGGGACTAGCGGGAGGGAGACCTCCTACGAGCAGTACTTC.

The table lists this clone with a count of one. The chain links TRBV9 to TRBJ2-3; 9 nucleotides line up with TRBD2. CDR3 size: 17 residues. V was clipped by 0 bases and J by 0 bases; unmatched bases: 5. Germline CDR1 and CDR2: SGDLS and YYNGEE. The CDR3 loop is CASSVGPSGASTDTQYF. The CDR3 bases are TGTGCCAGCAGCGTAGGCCCTAGCGGGGCAAGCACAGATACGCAGTATTTT.

CDR3 sequence: CASSEYRYDVGRVTEAFF. The DNA of the CDR3 is TGTGCCAGCAGTGAATATAGATATGATGTCGGTCGGGTCACTGAAGCTTTCTTT. The genes are TRBV25-1 and TRBJ1-1; the D is unclear. Germline assignment: CDR1 MGHDK and CDR2 SYGVNS. This CDR3 contains 18 residues. Trimming pared 0 bases from V and 4 bases from J, leaving 21 bases between.

The chain has TRBV28 and TRBJ1-3; D gene uncertain. The CDR3 runs to 13 residues. The V gene's germline CDR1 is MDHEN and CDR2 SYDVKM. Trimming cost V 5 bases and J 0 bases, with 5 bases left between them. The CDR3 bases are TGTGCCAGCAGTCTAAGCTCTGGAAACACCATATATTTT. This encodes CASSLSSGNTIYF.

This clone was seen once. CDR3 DNA: TGTGCCAGCTCACCCCCTAGCGGGATATTCAATGAGCAGTTCTTC. Its protein is CASSPPSGIFNEQFF. The chain carries TRBV18 and TRBJ2-1; 9 bases match TRBD2. The V gene's germline CDR1 is KGHSH and CDR2 LQKENI. This CDR3 has 15 amino acids. The V gene end was trimmed by 3 bases and the J gene end by 6 bases; junction bases not matched to a gene: 6.

The J gene is TRBJ1-2, the V gene TRBV7-8; TRBD1 matches at 10 bases. This CDR3 contains 16 residues. The ends lost 4 bases at V and 0 bases at J; junction bases unmatched: 5. CDR1 SGHVS and CDR2 FQNEAQ come from the germline V gene. The CDR3 here is CASSSSGTGANYGYTF. The CDR3 DNA reads TGTGCCAGCAGCTCGAGCGGGACAGGGGCTAACTATGGCTACACCTTC.

The chain combines TRBV9 with TRBJ1-5; no definite D call. Germline V gene lookup returns CDR1 SGDLS and CDR2 YYNGEE. The CDR3 loop spans 13 amino acids. Trimming left V 3 bases short and J 9 bases short, with 13 bases between. CDR3 residues: CASSDMGDRPQHF. The CDR3 bases are TGTGCCAGCAGCGATATGGGAGATAGGCCCCAGCATTTT.